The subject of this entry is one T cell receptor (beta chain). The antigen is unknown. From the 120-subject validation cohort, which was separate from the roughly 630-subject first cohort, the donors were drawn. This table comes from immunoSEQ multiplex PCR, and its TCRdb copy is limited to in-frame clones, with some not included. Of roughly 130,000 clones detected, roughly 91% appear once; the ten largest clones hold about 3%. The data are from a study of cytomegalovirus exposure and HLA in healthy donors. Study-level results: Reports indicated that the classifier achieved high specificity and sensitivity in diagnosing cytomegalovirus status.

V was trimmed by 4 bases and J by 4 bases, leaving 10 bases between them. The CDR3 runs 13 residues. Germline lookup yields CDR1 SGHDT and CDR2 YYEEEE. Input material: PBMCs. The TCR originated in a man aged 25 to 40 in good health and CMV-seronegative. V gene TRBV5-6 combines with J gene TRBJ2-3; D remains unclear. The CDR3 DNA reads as TGTGCCAGCAGCCACTGGGCTTCAGATACGCAGTATTTT. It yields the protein CASSHWASDTQYF.